Sequencing of this T cell receptor beta chain was carried out in a study of blood T cell repertoires in COVID-19. Study-wide context: Sites in the United States, Italy and Spain provided acute and convalescent COVID-19 samples. Sample material is recorded as cDNA or gDNA derived from T cells, B-cell-depleted T cells, or PBMCs.

In the authors' workflow: The assay estimated nucleated cells by amplifying reference gene primers. Sequencing used immunoSEQ multiplex PCR; TCRdb keeps in-frame clones, though not all of them. The D gene and trimming were derived from the DNA, and the V and J assignments and clone size from that table. The sample records about 110,000 clones, under 75% being singletons. Per germline, CDR1 LNHDA and CDR2 SQIVND (reference sequence). This CDR3 comprises 15 residues. V lost 5 bases and J 9 bases, leaving 20 bases between the germline ends. The sequenced sample was peripheral blood. The J gene is TRBJ2-1, the V gene TRBV19; D is perhaps TRBD2 (5 bases). The receptor was derived from a man at least 80 years old with acute or convalescent COVID-19. The CDR3 here is CASSSTSNFFGEQFF. The CDR3 coding sequence is TGTGCCAGTAGTTCAACTAGTAACTTTTTTGGTGAGCAGTTCTTC.